Below, 14 T cell receptor beta chains from the same sample are listed, as sequenced in a study of T-cell reconstitution after alpha-beta-depleted transplantation in children. Unique molecular identifiers were incorporated when the TCRbeta library was constructed. TCRdb used MiXCR to reprocess the PCR reads, holding one entry per CDR3 protein. The table shows about 230,000 distinct CDR3 sequences, with 9.5% to 13% occurring only once. The source material was PBMCs, sampled before TCRalphabeta/CD19-depleted stem cell transplant. The receptor source for this set is a child younger than two with acute myeloid leukemia, due to receive a stem cell transplant.

This clonotype was found many times. The chain has TRBV10-3 and TRBJ2-7; D gene uncertain. Germline-derived CDR1 and CDR2 are ENHRY and SYGVKD. There are 14 residues in the CDR3. V was pared by 3 bases and J by 1 base, with 10 bases between. CDR3 loop: CAISDPLWSYEQYF. CDR3 bases: TGTGCCATCAGTGATCCCCTCTGGTCCTACGAGCAGTACTTC.

This clonotype was found many times. The chain links TRBV6-5 to TRBJ1-1, with D uncertain. CDR3 size: 16 residues. CDR1 and CDR2 from the germline V gene are MNHEY and SVGAGI. The germline V and J ends were trimmed by 0 bases and 3 bases, with 14 bases remaining between them. CDR3 in DNA: TGTGCCAGCAGTTACTCCCCCCCGGGCGCAGACACTGAAGCTTTCTTT. Translating gives CASSYSPPGADTEAFF.

This clonotype was found many times. The chain combines TRBV10-3 with TRBJ1-5; 8 bases are shared with TRBD1. There are 16 residues in the CDR3. The junction had 10 bases not matched to a gene; V was cut back by 5 bases and J by 4 bases. Germline V gene sequence: CDR1 ENHRY, CDR2 SYGVKD. The CDR3 nucleotides are TGTGCCATCAGTTCGTACGCTGACAGGGGAAATCAGCCCCAGCATTTT. Residues: CAISSYADRGNQPQHF.

This clonotype was counted at least ten times. This chain connects TRBV20-1 to TRBJ1-5; 11 nucleotides line up with TRBD1. The CDR3 spans 13 residues. From germline, CDR1 is DFQATT and CDR2 SNEGSKA (reference sequence). The V segment lost 5 bases and the J segment 6 bases; nucleotides outside the gene matches: 3. The CDR3 sequence is CSAPGTGGQPQHF. The CDR3 DNA sequence: TGCAGTGCTCCCGGGACAGGGGGTCAGCCCCAGCATTTT.

This clonotype was observed many times. The chain uses TRBV9 and TRBJ2-3; maybe TRBD2 (6 bases). The CDR3 runs 16 residues. Germline assignment: CDR1 SGDLS and CDR2 YYNGEE. Trimming took off 0 bases at V and 0 bases at J, with 11 bases between the two ends. The CDR3 nucleotides are TGTGCCAGCAGCGTAGCTTTACTAGCTAGCACAGATACGCAGTATTTT. Translating it yields CASSVALLASTDTQYF.

J is TRBJ2-3 and V is TRBV24-1; D is uncertain. The CDR3 is 14 amino acids. From germline, CDR1 is KGHDR and CDR2 SFDVKD. Trimming took 2 bases from V and 5 from J, leaving 10 bases between them. The CDR3 DNA reads TGTGCCACCAGTGATTCGCCCTTGGGAGATACGCAGTATTTT. Translating it yields CATSDSPLGDTQYF.

This clonotype showed up many times. V usage is TRBV29-1 and J usage is TRBJ1-1; no clear D gene. CDR3 size: 12 residues. Germline assignment: CDR1 SQVTM and CDR2 ANQGSEA. Trimming stripped 2 bases from V and 1 base from J, with 5 bases between. DNA of the CDR3: TGCAGCGTTGAAAACGAGAACACTGAAGCTTTCTTT. Its translation: CSVENENTEAFF.

This clonotype has at least ten counts. The V and J genes are TRBV18 and TRBJ1-3; the D is unclear. The CDR3 extends over 15 amino acids. Looked up from germline, CDR1 is KGHSH and CDR2 is LQKENI. Trimming pared 2 bases from V and 0 bases from J, leaving 8 bases between. The CDR3 DNA is TGTGCCAGCTCACCAGGTTCCCACTCTGGAAACACCATATATTTT. Translated, it gives CASSPGSHSGNTIYF.

In its sample, this clonotype was seen many times. The J gene is TRBJ2-3, the V gene TRBV7-6; D is unclear. CDR1 SGHVS and CDR2 FNYEAQ come from the germline V gene. This CDR3 comprises 12 residues. Trimming stripped 7 bases from V and 2 bases from J, with 7 bases between. The CDR3 region is CASNRITDTQYF. The CDR3 nucleotides read TGTGCCAGCAACCGAATCACAGATACGCAGTATTTT. Together with reference TRBV7-6 and TRBJ2-3, the CDR3 gives the full variable domain: GAGVSQSPRYKVTKRGQDVALRCDPISGHVSLYWYRQALGQGPEFLTYFNYEAQQDKSGLPNDRFSAERPEGSISTLTIQRTEQRDSAMYRCASNRITDTQYFGPGTRLTVL.

Many counts were recorded for this clonotype. CDR3 in amino acids: CASSLVPTEKAFF. As DNA, the CDR3 is TGCGCCAGCAGCTTGGTCCCGACAGAAAAAGCTTTCTTT. The chain joins TRBV5-1 to TRBJ1-1; tentatively, D is TRBD1 (5 bases). Germline V lookup: CDR1 SGHRS, CDR2 YFSETQ. The CDR3 consists of 13 residues. V was trimmed by 0 bases and J by 9 bases, leaving 12 bases between them.

This clonotype was detected ten times or more. The chain links TRBV12-3 or TRBV12-4 to TRBJ2-3, with 8 bases that match TRBD1. V trimming: 6 bases; J trimming: 5 bases; junction bases outside the gene matches: 1. The CDR3 consists of 12 residues. The CDR3 region is CASRTGGDTQYF. The CDR3 nucleotides are TGTGCCAGCAGAACAGGGGGAGATACGCAGTATTTT.

This clonotype was recorded many times. The V call is TRBV11-1, the J call TRBJ2-3; TRBD1 aligns across 7 bases. Germline loops: CDR1 SGHAT, CDR2 FQDESV (reference sequence). This CDR3 comprises 14 residues. The V segment lost 2 bases and the J segment 5 bases; nucleotides outside the gene matches: 4. The CDR3 DNA follows: TGTGCCAGCAGCTTAAACAGGGGCGAAGATACGCAGTATTTT. Protein product: CASSLNRGEDTQYF. Using reference TRBV11-1 and TRBJ2-3 for the parts outside the CDR3, the full variable domain is EAEVAQSPRYKITEKSQAVAFWCDPISGHATLYWYRQILGQGPELLVQFQDESVVDDSQLPKDRFSAERLKGVDSTLKIQPAELGDSAMYLCASSLNRGEDTQYFGPGTRLTVL.

At least ten counts were recorded for this clonotype. The chain recombines TRBV12-3 or TRBV12-4 with TRBJ2-3; 8 nucleotides align to TRBD2. The CDR3 loop spans 16 amino acids. V dropped 1 base and J dropped 3; count of bases not matched to a gene: 6. CDR3 DNA sequence: TGTGCCAGCAGTTTAGGGACTAGCCCTGGGACAGATACGCAGTATTTT. Translating gives CASSLGTSPGTDTQYF.

The chain employs TRBV28 and TRBJ2-7; 7 nucleotides line up with TRBD1. V dropped 6 bases and J dropped 5; count of bases not matched to a gene: 13. The CDR3 loop spans 15 amino acids. CDR1 MDHEN and CDR2 SYDVKM come from the germline V gene. The CDR3 nucleotides are TGTGCCAGCAGACAGGGGCCGCTAGGATACCACGAGCAGTACTTC. Translating it yields CASRQGPLGYHEQYF.